Presented here are 16 T cell receptor beta chains from one specimen sequenced in a study of cytomegalovirus exposure and HLA in healthy donors. It was with 60 Vbeta and 13 Jbeta primers that the PCR ran. Data came from immunoSEQ multiplex PCR; TCRdb stores just in-frame clones and leaves some out. The table has around 160,000 clones, around four fifths seen once. Source material: PBMCs. Receptors originate from a man aged 50 to 59 in good health and CMV-seropositive.

Only one count was recorded for this clone. This rearrangement joins TRBV27 to TRBJ2-5, with D possibly matching TRBD2 (6 bases). V was shortened by 6 bases and J by 5 bases, with 16 bases between the two germline ends. The length of the CDR3 is 14 residues. Germline V gene sequence: CDR1 MNHEY, CDR2 SMNVEV (reference sequence). In DNA, the CDR3 is TGTGCCAGCAGGCGACTAGAGGTAGGGGAGACCCAGTACTTC. This codes for CASRRLEVGETQYF.

The chain couples TRBV7-3 to TRBJ2-5; D is unresolved. Germline loops: CDR1 SGHTA, CDR2 FQGTGA. Deletions cut 1 base from V and 0 bases from J, with 6 bases between. This CDR3 is built from 14 residues. The CDR3 DNA is TGTGCCAGCAGCTTAAAACGGGACCAAGAGACCCAGTACTTC. This translates into CASSLKRDQETQYF.

This chain uses TRBV11-2 with TRBJ2-7; TRBD2 aligns across 8 bases. This CDR3 region has 18 residues. Losses at the gene ends were 4 bases for V and 4 bases for J; bases not matched to a gene: 18. The germline CDR1 and CDR2 sequences are SGHAT and FQNNGV. CDR3 amino acids: CASSSTSRSAGALYEQYF. CDR3 nucleotides: TGTGCCAGCAGCTCAACTTCTCGATCAGCGGGGGCTTTATACGAGCAGTACTTC.

The chain is built from TRBV15 and TRBJ1-1, with a weak D call TRBD1 (5 bases). CDR1 and CDR2 from the germline V gene are LNHNV and YYDKDF (reference sequence). CDR3 length: 11 residues. V was trimmed by 0 bases and J by 12 bases, leaving 8 bases between them. DNA for the CDR3: TGTGCCACCAGCAGAGAGGGGGGACCTTTCTTT. Protein product: CATSREGGPFF.

The chain couples TRBV9 to TRBJ2-1, with 7 bases aligning to TRBD2. V lost 0 bases, J lost 7 bases, and 7 bases stayed unmatched. Germline values: CDR1 SGDLS, CDR2 YYNGEE. The CDR3 has 15 residues. The DNA of the CDR3 is TGTGCCAGCAGCGTAGCGGCCGGACTAGGAAATGAGCAGTTCTTC. Its translation is CASSVAAGLGNEQFF.

This rearrangement joins TRBV30 to TRBJ1-1; tentatively, D is TRBD1 (5 bases). The ends were cut back, 3 bases at V and 6 bases at J, with 17 bases in the middle. This CDR3 comprises 14 residues. Germline V gives CDR1 GTSNPN, CDR2 SVGIG (reference sequence). The CDR3 spells CAWRNLGLIPEAFF. The CDR3, as DNA: TGTGCCTGGAGAAACCTGGGACTTATCCCTGAAGCTTTCTTT.

The chain is built from TRBV4-1 and TRBJ1-6; D gene ambiguous. This CDR3 has 17 amino acids. With 0 bases removed from V and 3 bases from J, the gap between germline ends came to 12 bases. CDR1 and CDR2 (germline): MGHRA, YSYEKL. CDR3 in amino acids: CASSQDLGQLYNSPLHF. CDR3 DNA sequence: TGCGCCAGCAGCCAAGATCTTGGTCAACTCTATAATTCACCCCTCCACTTT.

V usage is TRBV4-3 and J usage is TRBJ1-5, with D possibly being TRBD1 (5 bases). The CDR3 sequence is 13 residues long. Per the germline V gene, CDR1 is LGHNA and CDR2 is YSLEER. V lost 3 bases, J lost 5 bases, and 8 bases lay in between. CDR3 amino acids: CASSHSRDQPQHF. CDR3 nucleotides: TGCGCCAGCAGCCACAGCAGGGATCAGCCCCAGCATTTT.

This chain joins TRBV10-3 and TRBJ2-7; D is perhaps TRBD1 (6 bases). This CDR3 contains 16 residues. The germline V gene encodes CDR1 ENHRY and CDR2 SYGVKD. Trimming pared 2 bases from V and 0 bases from J, leaving 14 bases between. In nucleotides, the CDR3 is TGTGCCATCAGTGAGGGACGGACAGCTGACTCCTACGAGCAGTACTTC. Translating gives CAISEGRTADSYEQYF.

The chain uses TRBV6-6 and TRBJ1-2, with D possibly matching TRBD1 (6 bases). CDR3 length: 15 residues. V was clipped by 0 bases and J by 4 bases, with 12 bases between them. CDR1 is MNHNY and CDR2 is SVGAGI in the germline V gene (reference sequence). CDR3 residues: CASSYSWGRFYGYTF. In DNA, the CDR3 is TGTGCCAGCAGTTACTCCTGGGGGCGATTCTATGGCTACACCTTC.

The chain uses TRBV9 and TRBJ2-7, with TRBD2 matching over 9 bases. This CDR3 spans 13 amino acids. V dropped 0 bases and J dropped 5; count of bases not matched to a gene: 0. The germline V gene has CDR1 SGDLS and CDR2 YYNGEE. The CDR3 loop is CASSVGTSDEQYF. CDR3 DNA sequence: TGTGCCAGCAGCGTAGGGACTAGCGACGAGCAGTACTTC.

This chain uses TRBV7-6 with TRBJ1-2; D is ambiguous. Germline-derived CDR1 and CDR2 are SGHVS and FNYEAQ. The CDR3 spans 14 residues. V gave up 4 bases and J gave up 9 bases, with 18 bases separating them. Here the CDR3 reads CASSSSPGVRSYTF. The CDR3 region has the DNA TGTGCCAGCAGCTCCTCTCCGGGTGTCCGAAGCTACACCTTC.

V usage is TRBV10-1 and J usage is TRBJ2-1, with 12 positions matching TRBD2. Trimming cost V 6 bases and J 4 bases; bases outside gene matches: 10. This CDR3 is 17 amino acids long. Germline V gives CDR1 WNHNN, CDR2 SYGVQD (reference sequence). The CDR3 loop reads CASSERILAGGYNEQFF. CDR3 DNA: TGCGCCAGCAGCGAGCGAATACTAGCGGGAGGATACAATGAGCAGTTCTTC.

As for this clone: One junction end disagrees with the germline gene, perhaps due to a read error. CDR3 amino acids: CSSSSSSQGYTEAFF. The CDR3 DNA is TGTTCCAGCAGCTCATCATCCCAGGGTTACACTGAAGCTTTCTTT. The V gene is TRBV7-9, the J gene TRBJ1-1; weak D call: TRBD1 (5 bases). The CDR3 contains 15 residues. CDR1 SEHNR and CDR2 FQNEAQ come from the germline V gene (reference sequence).

V and J are TRBV5-1 and TRBJ2-3; tentatively, D is TRBD2 (6 bases). Per the germline V gene, CDR1 is SGHRS and CDR2 is YFSETQ. The length of the CDR3 is 13 residues. Trimming took off 7 bases at V and 0 bases at J, with 9 bases between the two ends. The CDR3 is CASQAGSTDTQYF. CDR3 bases: TGCGCCAGCCAGGCGGGGAGCACAGATACGCAGTATTTT.

The chain uses TRBV1 and TRBJ2-7; the D call TRBD2 from the table was never checked on the DNA. TRBV1 is labeled a pseudogene. This CDR3 contains 19 residues. CDR3 region: CTIRNRIPGLAGAPDEQYF. The CDR3 DNA is TGCACCATCAGAAATCGGATACCGGGACTAGCGGGAGCCCCCGACGAGCAGTACTTC.